Below, 3 T cell receptor beta chains from the same sample are listed, as sequenced in a study of blood T cells in healthy people across ages. Sample-barcoded 5' priming and a J-beta primer mix drove a second PCR of about 6 to 11 cycles. TCRdb itself ran the 5' RACE reads through MiXCR, one entry per CDR3 protein. The table lists 590,000 or so distinct CDR3 sequences, under 30% of them singletons. Sequencing was done on a sample of blood. The receptor source for this set is a woman of 80 years or more in good health.

This clonotype was seen only a few times. The V and J genes are TRBV20-1 and TRBJ1-1; TRBD1 matches at 7 bases. CDR1 is DFQATT and CDR2 is SNEGSKA in the germline V gene (reference sequence). V gave up 0 bases and J gave up 7 bases; unmatched junction bases: 5. The CDR3 contains 13 residues. CDR3 protein: CSARDRGRNEAFF. The DNA of the CDR3 is TGCAGTGCTAGAGACAGGGGGAGGAATGAAGCTTTCTTT.

The chain employs TRBV7-2 and TRBJ2-3; D not resolved. Trimming removed 4 bases at V and 2 bases at J, with 10 bases between. This CDR3 spans 14 amino acids. Germline V lookup: CDR1 SGHTA, CDR2 FQGNSA. This CDR3 is CASSSRRNTDTQYF. CDR3 DNA sequence: TGTGCCAGCAGCTCAAGGCGGAACACAGATACGCAGTATTTT.

The chain joins TRBV20-1 to TRBJ1-2; D call uncertain. The CDR3 runs 11 residues. Germline V gene data show CDR1 as DFQATT and CDR2 as SNEGSKA (reference sequence). The ends were cut back, 6 bases at V and 4 bases at J, with 9 bases in the middle. The CDR3 sequence is CSAPAVYGYTF. The CDR3 DNA follows: TGCAGTGCCCCAGCCGTCTATGGCTACACCTTC.